This section outlines one T cell receptor beta chain sequence together with its context. All enrollees were roughly 18 to 89 years old and from about 24 US areas. Cohort 3 donors were reported recovered after two negative PCRs, clearance, or symptom resolution. This specimen comes from a study of blood T cell repertoires in COVID-19. Sequencing used immunoSEQ multiplex PCR; TCRdb keeps in-frame clones, though not all of them. Of approximately 200,000 clones listed, more than 80% are singletons. V was cut by 4 bases and J by 1 base, with 10 bases left in between. This CDR3 has 14 amino acids. Germline CDR1 reads SGDLS; CDR2 reads YYNGEE.

The specimen sequenced was PBMCs or T cells enriched from blood (not recorded which). The rearrangement uses TRBV9 and TRBJ2-3; the D is unclear. This sequence was found in a man aged 25 to 40 who had recovered from COVID-19. The CDR3 loop is CASSPPHGTDTQYF. The CDR3 nucleotides are TGTGCCAGCAGCCCCCCCCATGGCACAGATACGCAGTATTTT.